This TCR beta chain derives from a study of cytomegalovirus exposure and HLA in healthy donors. The study ran its PCR with 60 Vbeta and 13 Jbeta primers. Libraries were prepared by immunoSEQ multiplex PCR; TCRdb keeps only in-frame clonotypes and omits some of them. The sample yields approximately 89,000 clones, more than 70% seen once. Germline CDR1 and CDR2: MDHEN and SYDVKM. CDR3 length equals 16 residues. Trimming cost V 2 bases and J 4 bases; bases outside gene matches: 10. Study observations and caveats: A later analysis showed HLA-associated TCR beta chains outstripping equally common others in clonal expansion. TCR beta chain V- and J-gene trimming was linked, in a later analysis, to a missense variant in DCLRE1C. In an earlier analysis, in under 700 donors, most V segments appeared productive either ~90% or ~30% of the time. Immune exposure was documented only through CMV serostatus.

Note on this clone: What it binds is unknown.

This clonotype was obtained from a man aged 25 to 45 in good health and CMV-seronegative. The V and J genes are TRBV28 and TRBJ2-5; 7 bases match TRBD2. The sequenced material came from PBMCs. CDR3 amino acids: CASSLEFRSGTETQYF. The CDR3 region has the DNA TGTGCCAGCAGTTTAGAATTCCGGAGCGGGACAGAGACCCAGTACTTC.